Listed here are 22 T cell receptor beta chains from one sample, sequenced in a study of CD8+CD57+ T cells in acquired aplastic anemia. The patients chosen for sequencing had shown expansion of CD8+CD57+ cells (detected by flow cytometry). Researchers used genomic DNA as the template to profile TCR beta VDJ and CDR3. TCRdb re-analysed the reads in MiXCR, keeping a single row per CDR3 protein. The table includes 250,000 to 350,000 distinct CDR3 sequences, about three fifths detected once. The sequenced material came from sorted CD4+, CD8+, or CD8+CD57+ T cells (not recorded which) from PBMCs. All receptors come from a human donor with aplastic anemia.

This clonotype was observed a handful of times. The CDR3 DNA follows: TGCAGTGCCAGTTTGACAGCGGGCACAGATACGCAGTATTTT. This codes for CSASLTAGTDTQYF. V gene TRBV20-1 combines with J gene TRBJ2-3, with D perhaps matching TRBD1 or TRBD2 (5 bases each). V was cut by 6 bases and J by 1 base, with 14 bases left in between. This CDR3 spans 14 amino acids. Germline V gene data show CDR1 as DFQATT and CDR2 as SNEGSKA (reference sequence).

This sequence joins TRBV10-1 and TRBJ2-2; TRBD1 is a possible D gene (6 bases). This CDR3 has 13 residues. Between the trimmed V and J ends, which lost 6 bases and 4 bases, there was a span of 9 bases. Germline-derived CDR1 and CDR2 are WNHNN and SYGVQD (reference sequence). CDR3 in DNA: TGCGCCAGCAGGCGCAGGGGCACCGGGGAGCTGTTTTTT. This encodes CASRRRGTGELFF.

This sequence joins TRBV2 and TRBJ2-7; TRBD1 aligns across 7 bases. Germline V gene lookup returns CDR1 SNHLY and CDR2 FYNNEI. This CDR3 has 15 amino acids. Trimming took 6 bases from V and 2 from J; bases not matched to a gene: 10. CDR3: CASRPEGALPYEQYF. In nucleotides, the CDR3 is TGTGCCAGCAGACCCGAGGGGGCCCTACCCTACGAGCAGTACTTC. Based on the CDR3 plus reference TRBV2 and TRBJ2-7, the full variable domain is EPEVTQTPSHQVTQMGQEVILRCVPISNHLYFYWYRQILGQKVEFLVSFYNNEISEKSEIFDDQFSVERPDGSNFTLKIRSTKLEDSAMYFCASRPEGALPYEQYFGPGTRLTVT.

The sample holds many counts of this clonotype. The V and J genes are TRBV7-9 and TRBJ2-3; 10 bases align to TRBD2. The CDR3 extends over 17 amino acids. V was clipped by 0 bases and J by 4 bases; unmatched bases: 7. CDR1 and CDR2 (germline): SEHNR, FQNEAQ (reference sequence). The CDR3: CASSLAQPSGSSDTQYF. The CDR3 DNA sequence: TGTGCCAGCAGCTTAGCGCAGCCTAGCGGGAGCTCAGATACGCAGTATTTT.

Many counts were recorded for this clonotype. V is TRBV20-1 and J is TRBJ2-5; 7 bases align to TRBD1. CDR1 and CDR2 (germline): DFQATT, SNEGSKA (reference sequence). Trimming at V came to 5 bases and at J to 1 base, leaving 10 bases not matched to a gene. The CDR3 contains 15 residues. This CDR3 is CSAVSGQRFQETQYF. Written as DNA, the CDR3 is TGCAGTGCTGTCTCGGGACAGAGGTTCCAAGAGACCCAGTACTTC.

The CDR3 DNA reads TGCGCCAGCAGTGACCCCCTGGCCCGGAACACCGGGGAGCTGTTTTTT. Translated, it gives CASSDPLARNTGELFF. The V and J genes are TRBV10-2 and TRBJ2-2; D uncertain. V lost 3 bases and J 1 base, leaving 12 bases between the germline ends. This CDR3 region has 16 residues. CDR1 is WSHSY, CDR2 SAAADI, per germline.

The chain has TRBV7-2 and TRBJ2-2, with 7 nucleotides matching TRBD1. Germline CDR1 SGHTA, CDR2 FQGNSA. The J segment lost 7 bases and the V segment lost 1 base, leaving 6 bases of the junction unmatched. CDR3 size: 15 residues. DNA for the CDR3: TGTGCCAGCAGCTTAGATAGGGGGCTAATCGGGGAGCTGTTTTTT. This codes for CASSLDRGLIGELFF.

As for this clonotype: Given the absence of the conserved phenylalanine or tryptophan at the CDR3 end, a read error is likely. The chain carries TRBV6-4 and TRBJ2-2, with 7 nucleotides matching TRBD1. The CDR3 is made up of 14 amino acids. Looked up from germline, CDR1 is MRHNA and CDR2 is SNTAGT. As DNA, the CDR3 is TGTGCCACTTCGACGGGACAGCACACCGTGGAGCTGTTTCTT. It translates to CATSTGQHTVELFL.

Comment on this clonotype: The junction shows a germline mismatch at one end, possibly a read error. In DNA form, the CDR3 reads TGTGCCAGCAGTTTACTGGGGGCCGGGGACACTAAAGCTTTCTTT. Translated: CASSLLGAGDTKAFF. The chain recombines TRBV12-3 or TRBV12-4 with TRBJ1-1; D may be TRBD1 (6 bases). This CDR3 spans 15 amino acids.

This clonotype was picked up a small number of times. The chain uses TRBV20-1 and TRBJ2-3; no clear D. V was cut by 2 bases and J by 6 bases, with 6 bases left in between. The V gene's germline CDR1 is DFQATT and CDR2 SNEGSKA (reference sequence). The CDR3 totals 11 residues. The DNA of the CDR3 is TGCAGTGCTAGATATTCTGATACGCAGTATTTT. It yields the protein CSARYSDTQYF.

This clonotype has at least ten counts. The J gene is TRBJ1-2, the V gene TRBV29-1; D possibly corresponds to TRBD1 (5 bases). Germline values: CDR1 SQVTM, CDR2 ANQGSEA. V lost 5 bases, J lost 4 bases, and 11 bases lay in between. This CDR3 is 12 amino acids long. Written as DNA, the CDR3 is TGCAGCGTTTGGGGGGGTCCCTATGGCTACACCTTC. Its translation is CSVWGGPYGYTF.

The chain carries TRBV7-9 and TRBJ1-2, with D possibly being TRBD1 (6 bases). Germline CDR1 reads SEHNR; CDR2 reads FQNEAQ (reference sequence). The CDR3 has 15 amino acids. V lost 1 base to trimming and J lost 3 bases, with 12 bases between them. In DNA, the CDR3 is TGTGCCAGCAGCTTAGTCGGGGGGCCTGACTATGGCTACACCTTC. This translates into CASSLVGGPDYGYTF.

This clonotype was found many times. The CDR3 here is CSARDQGSADTQYF. CDR3 coding DNA: TGCAGTGCTAGAGATCAAGGCAGCGCAGATACGCAGTATTTT. The chain employs TRBV20-1 and TRBJ2-3; D unresolved. This CDR3 is 14 amino acids long. Germline CDR1 is DFQATT and CDR2 is SNEGSKA (reference sequence). Trimming cost V 0 bases and J 4 bases, with 11 bases left between them.

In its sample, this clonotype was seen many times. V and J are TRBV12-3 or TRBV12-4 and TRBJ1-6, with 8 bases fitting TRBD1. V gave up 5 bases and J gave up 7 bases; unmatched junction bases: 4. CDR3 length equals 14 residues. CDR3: CASSKGQVNSPLHF. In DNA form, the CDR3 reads TGTGCCAGCAGTAAGGGACAGGTCAATTCACCCCTCCACTTT.

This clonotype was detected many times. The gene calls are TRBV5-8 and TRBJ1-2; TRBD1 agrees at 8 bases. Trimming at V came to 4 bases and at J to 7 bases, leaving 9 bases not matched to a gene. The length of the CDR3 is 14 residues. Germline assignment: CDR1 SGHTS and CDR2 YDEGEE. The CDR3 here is CASSLPGGPFGYTF. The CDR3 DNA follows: TGTGCCAGCAGCCTTCCAGGGGGCCCCTTTGGCTACACCTTC.

CDR3 residues: CAINAAHSGQVTDTQYF. For the CDR3, the DNA is TGTGCCATCAATGCGGCGCATTCGGGACAGGTCACAGATACGCAGTATTTT. This chain joins TRBV10-3 and TRBJ2-3, with 8 positions matching TRBD1. Germline V CDR1 and CDR2: ENHRY, SYGVKD. This CDR3 has 17 residues. V trimming: 7 bases; J trimming: 2 bases; junction bases outside the gene matches: 14.

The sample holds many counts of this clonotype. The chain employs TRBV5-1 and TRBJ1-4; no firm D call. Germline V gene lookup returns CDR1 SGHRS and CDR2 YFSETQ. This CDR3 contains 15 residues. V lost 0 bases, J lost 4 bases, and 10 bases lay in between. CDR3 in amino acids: CASSLGQNINEKLFF. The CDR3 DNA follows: TGCGCCAGCAGCTTGGGGCAGAACATTAATGAAAAACTGTTTTTT.

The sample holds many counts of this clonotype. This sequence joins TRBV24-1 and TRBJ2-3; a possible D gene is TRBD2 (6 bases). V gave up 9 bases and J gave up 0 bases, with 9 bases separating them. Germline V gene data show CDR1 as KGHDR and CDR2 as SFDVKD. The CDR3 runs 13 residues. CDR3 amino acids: CATGGKSTDTQYF. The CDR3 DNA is TGTGCCACCGGGGGGAAAAGCACAGATACGCAGTATTTT.

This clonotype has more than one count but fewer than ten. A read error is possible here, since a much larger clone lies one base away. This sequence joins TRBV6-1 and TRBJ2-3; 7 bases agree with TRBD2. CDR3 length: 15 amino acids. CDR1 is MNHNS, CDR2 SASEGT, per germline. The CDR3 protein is CATTLRLAGTDTRYF. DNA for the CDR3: TGTGCCACCACCCTCAGACTAGCCGGCACAGATACGCGGTATTTT.

CDR3: CASSLARVGNQPQHF. The DNA for the CDR3 is TGTGCCAGCAGCTTAGCAAGGGTCGGGAATCAGCCCCAGCATTTT. V and J are TRBV11-2 and TRBJ1-5, with D unclear. Germline V CDR1 and CDR2: SGHAT, FQNNGV. V lost 1 base and J 4 bases, leaving 11 bases between the germline ends. This CDR3 is 15 amino acids long.

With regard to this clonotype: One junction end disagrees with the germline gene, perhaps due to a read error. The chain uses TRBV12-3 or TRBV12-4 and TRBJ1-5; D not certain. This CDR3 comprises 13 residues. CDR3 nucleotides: TGTGCCAGCAGTTCAAGGGAAGTTCAGCCACAGCGTTTT. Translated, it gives CASSSREVQPQRF.

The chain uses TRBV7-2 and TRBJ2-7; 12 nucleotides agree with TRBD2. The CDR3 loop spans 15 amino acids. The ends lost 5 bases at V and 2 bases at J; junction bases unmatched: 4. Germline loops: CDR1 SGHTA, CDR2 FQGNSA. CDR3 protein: CASSQGLAGPYEQYF. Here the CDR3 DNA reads TGTGCCAGCAGCCAGGGACTAGCGGGTCCCTACGAGCAGTACTTC.